What follows are 13 T cell receptor beta chains derived from one specimen sequenced in a study of cytotoxic CD8 clonotypes in ibrutinib-treated CLL (dated by TCRdb to the early 2020s). Library generation was performed with the immunoSEQ multiplex PCR assay. TCRdb mirrors the immuneACCESS table, restricted to in-frame sequences. Some clones are absent from its copies; in checked studies, under half trace to an unresolved V gene, and the reason for the others is unknown. For this sample there are about 35,000 clones; approximately 45% appear just once. Jointly, the top ten make up approximately 17% of the sample. This specimen consisted of PBMCs, obtained before ibrutinib treatment. Source of these receptors: a human donor with chronic lymphocytic leukemia.

The gene calls are TRBV27 and TRBJ2-5, with D maybe TRBD1 (5 bases). Trimming pared 3 bases from V and 5 bases from J, leaving 19 bases between. The CDR3 is 16 residues long. Germline V gene data show CDR1 as MNHEY and CDR2 as SMNVEV (reference sequence). CDR3 nucleotides: TGTGCCAGCAGTTTTGTAATGACAGCCGAATGGGAGACCCAGTACTTC. It is translated as CASSFVMTAEWETQYF.

CDR3 sequence reads: CASQPESKSYEQYF. The CDR3 coding sequence is TGTGCCAGCCAACCTGAGTCAAAATCCTACGAGCAGTACTTC. The chain joins TRBV2 to TRBJ2-7; D is ambiguous. CDR3 length: 14 residues. The germline V and J ends were trimmed by 8 bases and 1 base, with 15 bases remaining between them. CDR1 is SNHLY and CDR2 is FYNNEI in the germline V gene. Supplemented by reference TRBV2 and TRBJ2-7, the full variable domain reads EPEVTQTPSHQVTQMGQEVILRCVPISNHLYFYWYRQILGQKVEFLVSFYNNEISEKSEIFDDQFSVERPDGSNFTLKIRSTKLEDSAMYFCASQPESKSYEQYFGPGTRLTVT.

The rearrangement joins TRBV5-1 to TRBJ2-3; either TRBD1 or TRBD2 may fit D (5 bases each). This CDR3 comprises 15 residues. Germline V lookup: CDR1 SGHRS, CDR2 YFSETQ. The V gene lost 0 bases and the J gene lost 1 base, with 9 bases spanning the gap. The CDR3 region is CASSLEGTGTDTQYF. The CDR3 DNA sequence: TGCGCCAGCAGCTTGGAGGGGACGGGCACAGATACGCAGTATTTT.

V usage is TRBV13 and J usage is TRBJ2-5; TRBD2 matches 7 bases. J was trimmed by 2 bases and V by 5 bases; bases with no gene match: 5. The germline CDR1 and CDR2 sequences are PRHDT and FYEKMQ (reference sequence). The length of the CDR3 is 14 residues. The CDR3 region has the DNA TGTGCCAGCAGCCTCCGGGGGGAACAAGAGACCCAGTACTTC. Translated: CASSLRGEQETQYF.

This clone was detected only once. The rearrangement links TRBV5-4 to TRBJ1-1; D is undetermined. With 0 bases removed from V and 1 base from J, the gap between germline ends came to 7 bases. The CDR3 runs to 14 residues. Per germline, CDR1 SGHNT and CDR2 YYREEE (reference sequence). Written as DNA, the CDR3 is TGTGCCAGCAGCTTGGATCCAGCGAACACTGAAGCTTTCTTT. Residues: CASSLDPANTEAFF.

This clone was seen a few times. The gene calls are TRBV12-5 and TRBJ1-5; D is undetermined. The CDR3 contains 12 residues. Between the trimmed V and J ends, which lost 2 bases and 1 base, there was a span of 0 bases. CDR1 and CDR2 from the germline V gene are LGHNT and FRNRAP. The CDR3 DNA reads as TGTGCTAGTGGTTTGAGCAATCAGCCCCAGCATTTT. Encoded protein: CASGLSNQPQHF.

This clone is judged medium-sized (0.01 to 0.1%). V is TRBV13 and J is TRBJ1-5, with a possible D match to TRBD1 (6 bases). CDR3 length: 14 amino acids. CDR1 and CDR2 (germline): PRHDT, FYEKMQ (reference sequence). Trimming left V 0 bases short and J 8 bases short, with 11 bases between. The CDR3 coding sequence is TGTGCCAGCAGCTTAGGAGCAGGGACAAAGCCCCAGCATTTT. It encodes CASSLGAGTKPQHF.

The V call is TRBV11-3, the J call TRBJ2-1, with 8 bases matching TRBD2. Germline lookup yields CDR1 SGHNT and CDR2 YENEEA. J lost 5 bases, V lost 5 bases, and 8 bases had no gene match. The CDR3 length is 15 residues. The CDR3 DNA reads as TGTGCCAGCAGCCCGGGGGGGGGCCCCAACAATGAGCAGTTCTTC. It codes for CASSPGGGPNNEQFF.

The chain links TRBV5-1 to TRBJ2-2, with D possibly being TRBD1 (6 bases). The V end was cut by 1 base, the J end by 5 bases, with 6 bases between. Per germline, CDR1 SGHRS and CDR2 YFSETQ. CDR3 length: 13 amino acids. The CDR3 here is CASSLQGTGELFF. In nucleotides, the CDR3 is TGCGCCAGCAGCTTGCAGGGGACCGGGGAGCTGTTTTTT.

The chain uses TRBV11-3 and TRBJ1-3; D gene unclear. V was pared by 5 bases and J by 2 bases, with 10 bases between. This CDR3 contains 14 residues. The V gene's germline CDR1 is SGHNT and CDR2 YENEEA. This chain's CDR3 is CASSLLKTGNTIYF. DNA of the CDR3: TGTGCCAGCAGCCTGCTAAAAACTGGAAACACCATATATTTT.

This clone occurred a few times. The chain links TRBV11-2 to TRBJ2-3; D is undetermined. This CDR3 spans 13 amino acids. V lost 3 bases and J 2 bases, leaving 6 bases between the germline ends. The germline V gene encodes CDR1 SGHAT and CDR2 FQNNGV. CDR3 amino acids: CASSLALTDTQYF. CDR3 nucleotide sequence: TGTGCCAGCAGCTTGGCGCTCACAGATACGCAGTATTTT.

This rearrangement joins TRBV27 to TRBJ2-1; D is undetermined. CDR1 and CDR2 from the germline V gene are MNHEY and SMNVEV (reference sequence). The CDR3 consists of 13 residues. With 6 bases removed from V and 12 bases from J, the gap between germline ends came to 18 bases. The chain's CDR3 is CASSRTGEERQFF. The CDR3 region has the DNA TGTGCCAGCAGCCGTACCGGCGAGGAGAGGCAGTTCTTC.

The chain employs TRBV5-1 and TRBJ1-1, with D uncertain. V lost 0 bases, J lost 3 bases, and 18 bases lay in between. The CDR3 has 17 amino acids. The germline V gene encodes CDR1 SGHRS and CDR2 YFSETQ. The CDR3: CASSLGVSRRGDTEAFF. As DNA, the CDR3 is TGCGCCAGCAGCTTGGGGGTCAGCCGTCGAGGCGACACTGAAGCTTTCTTT.